The entry below describes one TCR beta chain. The target of this receptor is not known. No clone much larger than this one lies a single base away; base qualities are absent. In the germline V gene, CDR1 corresponds to MNHEY and CDR2 to SVGAGI. The CDR3 goes from the cysteine to the phenylalanine over 15 residues. Only CDR3 DNA remains: 45 bases, in frame from the first base. Trimming removed 10 bases from V and 1 base from J, leaving 19 bases between the germline ends. The collaborating institutions used their own protocols to collect whole blood in K2EDTA tubes. For TCRbeta analysis, collaborators shipped samples as frozen whole blood, isolated PBMCs, or DNA extracted from either of those sample types. TCRbeta CDR3 regions were amplified from genomic DNA by means of the immunoSEQ Assay, a bias-controlled multiplex PCR. The paper's processing steps were these. Nucleated cell counts per sample were estimated from amplification of reference gene primers within the assay. To quantify the absolute abundance of each unique TCRbeta CDR3 rearrangement, sequence reads were collapsed and filtered. For each sample, productive Simpson clonality was calculated by taking the square root of Simpson's diversity index across productive rearrangements. Not all clones reach the TCRdb copy of this immuneACCESS table, which keeps in-frame sequences only. Checked studies attribute under half of the gap to unresolved V genes and leave the rest unexplained. The DNA was the basis for D and trimming; V, J and clone size are from that table. Here the sample has tens of thousands of clones; 88% occur a single time. The leading ten clones occupy 4.5% to 5% of the sample.

This sample stems from a study of blood T cell repertoires in COVID-19 (dated by TCRdb to 2019 to 2021). Broadly, across the study: Samples covering the acute and convalescent phases of COVID-19 were provided by collaborators in the United States, Italy and Spain. Nearly every sample came with metadata listing a de-identified subject ID, COVID-19 status, age in years and sex. Subjects who had been exposed to COVID-19, were actively infected with it, or had recovered from it provided the deeply sampled blood TCRbeta repertoires that made up the dataset. The repertoires were made available in a free public database intended to serve as a resource for research on the immune response to SARS-CoV-2. The material from the prospective study consisted of cDNA or gDNA derived from T cells, B-cell-depleted T cells, or PBMCs. Where HLA class I and class II types were available, the types were taken from metadata supplied by the sample provider, not from assay-based typing. The samples were drawn from the first 160 participants of the ongoing ImmuneRACE study and from 950 to 1,500 subjects provided by 6 global collaborators.

Broader findings and caveats from the paper: The amount of clinical and demographic metadata varied by source and participant and was provided uncurated.

The source is a man between 60 and 75 years old with acute or convalescent COVID-19. The sequencing sample was made of peripheral blood. In this chain, TRBV6-5 is recombined with TRBJ1-2; the D segment could be TRBD1, given 6 matching bases. The CDR3 region reads CATLGHRRINYGYTF. The DNA is TGTGCCACCCTGGGACACCGAAGGATTAACTATGGCTACACCTTC.